Each of the 8 T cell receptor beta chains below was sequenced from the same sample in a study of blood T cell repertoires in COVID-19. Only in-frame clones appear in the TCRdb table, and some are missing; sequencing was by immunoSEQ multiplex PCR. Among some 250,000 clones listed, 80% to 90% were seen once. Sequences were obtained from PBMCs or T cells enriched from blood (not recorded which). The receptors shown here come from a man between 35 and 55 years old who had recovered from COVID-19.

This sequence joins TRBV7-6 and TRBJ2-7; perhaps TRBD1 as D (6 bases). The J call may not be correct, given that the DNA end is closer to TRBJ2-1. Per the germline V gene, CDR1 is SGHVS and CDR2 is FNYEAQ. The CDR3 length is 16 residues. The CDR3 DNA is TGTGCCAGCAGCCTAAACGTTGTACAGGGTAGCAATGAGCAGTTCTTC. Its protein is CASSLNVVQGSNEQFF.

The chain joins TRBV5-6 to TRBJ2-1; tentatively, D is TRBD2 (6 bases). CDR1 and CDR2 from the germline V gene are SGHDT and YYEEEE. V lost 4 bases and J lost 9, with 20 bases in between. CDR3 length equals 15 residues. CDR3 amino acids: CASSRPGTGSGEQFF. The CDR3 DNA reads as TGTGCCAGCAGCCGCCCCGGGACTGGCAGTGGTGAGCAGTTCTTC.

This clone turned up a few times. The gene calls are TRBV29-1 and TRBJ1-2; no reliable D call. Trimming left V 8 bases short and J 5 bases short, with 18 bases between. The CDR3 runs 13 residues. Germline V gives CDR1 SQVTM, CDR2 ANQGSEA. CDR3 DNA: TGCAGCTCATTGAGCTCTTCTCGGTATGGCTACACCTTC. Its protein is CSSLSSSRYGYTF.

The chain uses TRBV29-1 and TRBJ1-2; no reliable D call. V was cut by 4 bases and J by 0 bases, with 15 bases left in between. CDR1 and CDR2 from the germline V gene are SQVTM and ANQGSEA. CDR3 length: 15 amino acids. The CDR3 coding sequence is TGCAGCGTTGGAGAAGGAGGAGGGTCTAACTATGGCTACACCTTC. It translates to CSVGEGGGSNYGYTF.

The V and J genes are TRBV7-3 and TRBJ1-2, with TRBD1 as a possible D gene (5 bases). V lost 3 bases and J lost 6, with 17 bases in between. CDR1 is SGHTA and CDR2 is FQGTGA in the germline V gene. This CDR3 comprises 15 residues. The CDR3 reads CASSFNAQGSDGYTF. For the CDR3, the DNA is TGTGCCAGCAGCTTTAATGCCCAGGGATCTGATGGCTACACCTTC.

This clone was observed once. V gene TRBV3-1 (or the pseudogene TRBV3-2) combines with J gene TRBJ2-5, with D maybe TRBD1 (6 bases). The V gene's germline CDR1 is LGHDT and CDR2 YNNKEL (reference sequence). The CDR3 contains 16 residues. The V gene lost 0 bases and the J gene lost 4 bases, with 15 bases spanning the gap. CDR3 residues: CASSQELQGMVETQYF. CDR3 sequence (DNA): TGTGCCAGCAGCCAAGAGTTACAGGGTATGGTAGAGACCCAGTACTTC.

The chain carries TRBV5-1 and TRBJ2-1; TRBD1 matches at 12 bases. This CDR3 region has 17 residues. The trim removed 2 bases at V and 9 bases at J, leaving 12 bases unmatched. Germline CDR1 SGHRS, CDR2 YFSETQ. In DNA form, the CDR3 reads TGCGCCAGCAGCTTCGCCGGGACAGGGGGCAACTTAGGTGAGCAGTTCTTC. Amino acid sequence: CASSFAGTGGNLGEQFF.

Concerning this clone itself: Distinct nucleotide sequences in the sample also encode this CDR3. The rearrangement joins TRBV18 to TRBJ1-5; 7 nucleotides agree with TRBD1. The germline gives CDR1 KGHSH, CDR2 LQKENI. With 2 bases clipped from V and 7 bases from J, the junction kept 8 bases outside the gene matches. The CDR3 is 15 residues long. The CDR3 nucleotides are TGTGCCAGCTCACCAAACAGGGGAGCGGAGCAGCCCCAGCATTTT. Translating it yields CASSPNRGAEQPQHF.